Below, 5 T cell receptor beta chains from the same sample are listed, as sequenced in a study of T-cell memory formation after mild COVID-19. TCRdb reanalysed the 5' RACE reads using MiXCR and keeps one entry per CDR3 protein. This sample has roughly 240,000 distinct CDR3 sequences, with around 15% found just once. The sequencing input was PBMCs or a T cell subset sorted from them (not recorded which). All receptors come from a man aged 18 to 30 who had mild COVID-19 (a few samples of this study predate the infection). Cell type and time point are not known.

This clonotype came up a few times. The rearrangement links TRBV24-1 to TRBJ2-2; D assignment may be TRBD1 or TRBD2 (5 bases each). In germline, CDR1 is KGHDR, CDR2 SFDVKD. Trimming pared 5 bases from V and 5 bases from J, leaving 17 bases between. CDR3 length equals 16 residues. CDR3 nucleotide sequence: TGTGCCACCAGTGCGCCAGGGACGGGGATAACCGGGGAGCTGTTTTTT. Amino acid sequence: CATSAPGTGITGELFF.

This chain joins TRBV10-2 and TRBJ2-2; D uncertain. Germline CDR1 is WSHSY and CDR2 is SAAADI. V was shortened by 6 bases and J by 6 bases, with 11 bases between the two germline ends. This CDR3 comprises 13 residues. CDR3 sequence (DNA): TGCGCCAGCAGGGTTATTAGGGCCGGGGAGCTGTTTTTT. Translating it yields CASRVIRAGELFF.

This clonotype came up a few times. The rearrangement links TRBV18 to TRBJ1-2; D gene unclear. This CDR3 has 13 amino acids. The germline V gene encodes CDR1 KGHSH and CDR2 LQKENI. Trimming shortened V by 4 bases and J by 1 base, and 7 bases separated the two germline ends. The CDR3 sequence: CASSHTNNYGYTF. The CDR3 DNA reads as TGTGCCAGCTCACATACAAATAACTATGGCTACACCTTC.

This clonotype was seen only a few times. This rearrangement joins TRBV4-3 to TRBJ2-3; D ambiguous. The germline V and J ends were trimmed by 2 bases and 1 base, with 7 bases remaining between them. Germline CDR1 reads LGHNA; CDR2 reads YSLEER. The CDR3 extends over 14 amino acids. In DNA, the CDR3 is TGCGCCAGCAGCCAACGAGAGGGCACAGATACGCAGTATTTT. It codes for CASSQREGTDTQYF.

This clonotype has only a few counts. The V gene is TRBV4-1, the J gene TRBJ1-5; a possible D gene is TRBD1 (6 bases). This CDR3 contains 16 residues. V was clipped by 1 base and J by 5 bases, with 15 bases between them. Germline V CDR1 and CDR2: MGHRA, YSYEKL. CDR3 sequence reads: CASSQGGGQPYQPQHF. The CDR3 DNA follows: TGCGCCAGCAGCCAAGGGGGTGGACAGCCTTATCAGCCCCAGCATTTT.